This TCR beta chain was sequenced for a study of cytomegalovirus exposure and HLA in healthy donors. Overall study results and limits: First-cohort TCR clusters tended to co-occur in the 130 or so validation repertoires, a later analysis found.

This clone appeared a few times. Its matching antigen is unknown. The assay was immunoSEQ multiplex PCR, and TCRdb's table has in-frame clones only and misses some. The data contain fewer than 400,000 clones, 70% to 90% of them seen just once; the ten biggest clones take up about 0.8%. The sequence was collected from a woman between 18 and 29 years old in good health and CMV-seronegative. Input material: PBMCs.

The CDR3 nucleotides are TGCAGCGTGGGCCATAGCGGGAAGGGGGGCGAGCAGTACTTC. Encoded protein: CSVGHSGKGGEQYF. The chain joins TRBV29-1 to TRBJ2-7; 8 nucleotides line up with TRBD2. Losses at the gene ends were 6 bases for V and 6 bases for J; bases not matched to a gene: 13. In germline, CDR1 is SQVTM, CDR2 ANQGSEA. The CDR3 has 14 amino acids.